A selection of T cell receptor beta chains follows, all from one sample in a study of response to subunit inactivated influenza vaccine. MiXCR, run by TCRdb on the RT-PCR reads, gives a single entry per CDR3 protein. Here the sample spans about 180,000 distinct CDR3 sequences, about 9% being singletons. Sequenced material: non-naive T cells sorted from PBMCs, taken on the day of vaccination. Receptor source: a man aged 50 to 60 who received an inactivated influenza vaccine. Each CDR3 is given with its conserved first and last residue. The order of the fields is V gene, J gene, clone size, D gene, CDR3 DNA, CDR3 protein. The D gene is left open where the match is weak. Not every row has a clone size; where given, it reads once, few, many or a size class.

V: TRBV14
J: TRBJ2-1
size: many
D: -
DNA: TGTGCCAGCAGCCAAGTAGCGTTCAATGAGCAGTTCTTC
CDR3: CASSQVAFNEQFF

V: TRBV6-2/TRBV6-3
J: TRBJ2-1
size: -
D: TRBD2
DNA: TGTGCCAGCAGTGAGCGGGGGGTAACGGCTGAGCAGTTCTTC
CDR3: CASSERGVTAEQFF

V: TRBV20-1
J: TRBJ2-1
size: -
D: -
DNA: TGCAGTTGGGCTAGAGGGAGATATGAGCAGTTCTTC
CDR3: CSWARGRYEQFF

V: TRBV19
J: TRBJ2-1
size: -
D: -
DNA: TGTGCCAGTAGTATAATAGGGGGCAATGAGCAGTTCTTC
CDR3: CASSIIGGNEQFF

V: TRBV11-2
J: TRBJ2-2
size: many
D: TRBD2
DNA: TGTGCCAGCAGCCCCTATCTAGGGAGGGACGACACCGGGGAGCTGTTTTTT
CDR3: CASSPYLGRDDTGELFF

V: TRBV7-9
J: TRBJ1-1
size: few
D: -
DNA: TGTGCCAGCAGCTGGTCGGGTTACGCTGAAGCTTTCTTT
CDR3: CASSWSGYAEAFF

V: TRBV5-1
J: TRBJ2-3
size: few
D: -
DNA: TGCGCCAGCAGCTTGGTTTCGGGGGAGACAGATACGCAGTATTTT
CDR3: CASSLVSGETDTQYF

V: TRBV29-1
J: TRBJ2-3
size: many
D: -
DNA: TGCAGCGTTGCAGAGGGAGCAGATACGCAGTATTTT
CDR3: CSVAEGADTQYF

V: TRBV6-2/TRBV6-3
J: TRBJ2-1
size: -
D: TRBD2
DNA: TGTGCCAGCAGTTACTCTATCCGGGGGGGGTACAATGAGCAGTTCTTC
CDR3: CASSYSIRGGYNEQFF

V: TRBV11-2
J: TRBJ2-2
size: few
D: -
DNA: TGTGCCAGCAGTCATAGGTGGGGGAACACCGGGGAGCTGTTTTTT
CDR3: CASSHRWGNTGELFF

V: TRBV12-3/TRBV12-4
J: TRBJ2-7
size: few
D: -
DNA: TGTGCCAGCTCGGCGGGACACATGGCCTACGAGCAGTACTTC
CDR3: CASSAGHMAYEQYF